This record covers a single TCR beta chain. The target antigen is unknown. With 60 Vbeta and 13 Jbeta primers, the PCR was carried out. Sequencing was performed with immunoSEQ multiplex PCR; in TCRdb, only in-frame clones are kept and a portion is missing. The data hold 150,000 or so clones, with around 81% observed a single time. The sample comes from a study of cytomegalovirus exposure and HLA in healthy donors. Study as a whole: Within an early data release were approximately 85 million unique TCRs drawn from HLA-typed donors.

General study points: Accurate HLA-A and HLA-B prediction from TCR beta sequences was reported for most subjects. CMV antigen specificity of three CMV-associated chains was confirmed in vitro.

Germline V lookup: CDR1 SGHTA, CDR2 FQGNSA. The CDR3 has 16 residues. With V trimmed by 2 bases and J by 5 bases, 8 bases remained unmatched. Specimen: PBMCs. The receptor was isolated from a man between 35 and 55 years old in good health and CMV-seronegative. The J gene is TRBJ2-5, the V gene TRBV7-2; TRBD2 agrees at 10 bases. The CDR3 DNA reads as TGTGCCAGCAGCTTACTTGCTAGCGGGAGCGGGGAGACCCAGTACTTC. It yields the protein CASSLLASGSGETQYF.